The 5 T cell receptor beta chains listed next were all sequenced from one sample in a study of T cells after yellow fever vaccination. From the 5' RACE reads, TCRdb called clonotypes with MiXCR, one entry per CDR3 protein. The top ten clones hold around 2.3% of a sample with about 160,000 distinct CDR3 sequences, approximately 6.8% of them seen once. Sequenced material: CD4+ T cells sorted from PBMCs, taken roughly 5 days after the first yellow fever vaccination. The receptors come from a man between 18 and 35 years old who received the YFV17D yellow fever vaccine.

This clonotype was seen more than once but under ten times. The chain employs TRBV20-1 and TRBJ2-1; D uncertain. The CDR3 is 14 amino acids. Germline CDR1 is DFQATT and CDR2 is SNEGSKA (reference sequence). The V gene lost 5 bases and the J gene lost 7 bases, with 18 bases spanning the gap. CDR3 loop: CSAPPAGPINEQFF. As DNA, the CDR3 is TGCAGTGCTCCTCCAGCCGGGCCAATTAATGAGCAGTTCTTC.

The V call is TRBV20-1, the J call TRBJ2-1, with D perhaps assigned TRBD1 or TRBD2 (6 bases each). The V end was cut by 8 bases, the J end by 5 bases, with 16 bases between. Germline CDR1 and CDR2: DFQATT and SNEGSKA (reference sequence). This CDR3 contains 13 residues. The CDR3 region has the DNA TGCAGTCCCTTGGGGGGCCCTAACAATGAGCAGTTCTTC. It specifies CSPLGGPNNEQFF.

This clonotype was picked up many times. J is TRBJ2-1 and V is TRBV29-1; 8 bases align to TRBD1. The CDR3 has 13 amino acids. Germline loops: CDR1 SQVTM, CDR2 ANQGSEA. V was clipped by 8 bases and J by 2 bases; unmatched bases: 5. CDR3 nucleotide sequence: TGCAGCACTCGGACAGGGCCCTACAATGAGCAGTTCTTC. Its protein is CSTRTGPYNEQFF.

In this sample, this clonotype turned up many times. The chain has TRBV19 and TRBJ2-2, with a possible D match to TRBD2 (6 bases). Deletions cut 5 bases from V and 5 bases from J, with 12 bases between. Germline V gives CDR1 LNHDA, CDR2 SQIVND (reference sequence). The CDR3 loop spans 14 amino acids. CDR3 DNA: TGTGCCAGTAGTCGGGAGATTCAGACCGGGGAGCTGTTTTTT. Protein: CASSREIQTGELFF. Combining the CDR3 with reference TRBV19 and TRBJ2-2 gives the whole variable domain DGGITQSPKYLFRKEGQNVTLSCEQNLNHDAMYWYRQDPGQGLRLIYYSQIVNDFQKGDIAEGYSVSREKKESFPLTVTSAQKNPTAFYLCASSREIQTGELFFGEGSRLTVL.

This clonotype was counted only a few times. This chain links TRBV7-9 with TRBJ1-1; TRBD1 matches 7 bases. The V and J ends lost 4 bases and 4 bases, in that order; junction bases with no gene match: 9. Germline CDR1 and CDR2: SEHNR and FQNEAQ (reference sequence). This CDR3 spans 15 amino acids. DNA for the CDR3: TGTGCCAGCAGCTCGCCGACAGGGCGGGCCACTGAAGCTTTCTTT. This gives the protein CASSSPTGRATEAFF.